The 9 T cell receptor beta chains below all came from one sample that was sequenced in a study of control samples from healthy donors and cancer patients. Repertoires were generated with immunoSEQ multiplex PCR, while TCRdb's copy carries only in-frame clones and drops some. Seen here are 25,000 to 35,000 clones, more than 75% observed once, and the top ten hold about 1.6%. Material for sequencing was PBMCs. Source of these receptors: a woman in her thirties or forties with lung cancer.

The rearrangement uses TRBV2 and TRBJ1-1; D might be TRBD1 (5 bases). V lost 6 bases and J lost 0, with 14 bases in between. Germline CDR1 and CDR2: SNHLY and FYNNEI. The CDR3 runs 15 residues. CDR3 amino acids: CASSRGQGVNTEAFF. As DNA, the CDR3 is TGTGCCAGCAGCCGAGGCCAGGGAGTGAACACTGAAGCTTTCTTT. Based on the CDR3 plus reference TRBV2 and TRBJ1-1, the full variable domain is EPEVTQTPSHQVTQMGQEVILRCVPISNHLYFYWYRQILGQKVEFLVSFYNNEISEKSEIFDDQFSVERPDGSNFTLKIRSTKLEDSAMYFCASSRGQGVNTEAFFGQGTRLTVV.

The chain couples TRBV7-8 to TRBJ1-1; D call uncertain. This CDR3 has 12 amino acids. Germline V lookup: CDR1 SGHVS, CDR2 FQNEAQ. Trimming took off 5 bases at V and 1 base at J, with 5 bases between the two ends. Here the CDR3 DNA reads TGTGCCAGCAGCCGACAGAACACTGAAGCTTTCTTT. It specifies CASSRQNTEAFF.

The V call is TRBV5-8, the J call TRBJ2-5; 8 nucleotides line up with TRBD2. Germline CDR1 is SGHTS and CDR2 is YDEGEE. V was pared by 4 bases and J by 5 bases, with 10 bases of the junction left unmatched. The CDR3 sequence is 15 residues long. The CDR3: CASSGGSGGLETQYF. As DNA, the CDR3 is TGTGCCAGCAGCGGTGGGTCGGGGGGGCTCGAGACCCAGTACTTC. The variable domain in full, completed from reference TRBV5-8 and TRBJ2-5, reads EAGVTQSPTHLIKTRGQQATLRCSPISGHTSVYWYQQALGLGLQFLLWYDEGEERNRGNFPPRFSGRQFPNYSSELNVNALELEDSALYLCASSGGSGGLETQYFGPGTRLLVL.

V gene TRBV7-9 combines with J gene TRBJ1-5; a weak D match, TRBD1 (5 bases). Deletions cut 1 base from V and 11 bases from J, with 9 bases between. Germline V gives CDR1 SEHNR, CDR2 FQNEAQ (reference sequence). This CDR3 has 12 residues. CDR3: CASSLDPGAQHF. The DNA of the CDR3 is TGTGCCAGCAGCTTAGACCCGGGGGCCCAGCATTTT.

The chain has TRBV6-2 or TRBV6-3 and TRBJ1-4, with D tentatively TRBD1 (6 bases). CDR1 and CDR2 from the germline V gene are MNHEY and SVGEGT. CDR3 length: 18 amino acids. V shed 0 bases and J shed 4 bases, with 18 bases lying between them. Here the CDR3 reads CASSYSGGPGTVNEKLFF. CDR3 coding DNA: TGTGCCAGCAGTTACTCAGGGGGTCCCGGGACTGTTAATGAAAAACTGTTTTTT.

The chain carries TRBV24-1 and TRBJ1-5; tentatively, D is TRBD1 (6 bases). This CDR3 spans 13 amino acids. V was clipped by 3 bases and J by 7 bases, with 9 bases between them. Germline CDR1 and CDR2: KGHDR and SFDVKD. The DNA of the CDR3 is TGTGCCACCAGTGATGGGGGCTGGCAGCCCCAGCATTTT. As protein: CATSDGGWQPQHF.

The count of this clone is one. The rearrangement joins TRBV6-4 to TRBJ2-3; TRBD1 matches at 10 bases. The germline CDR1 and CDR2 sequences are MRHNA and SNTAGT. The length of the CDR3 is 15 residues. V trimming: 5 bases; J trimming: 1 base; junction bases outside the gene matches: 3. Written as DNA, the CDR3 is TGTGCCAGCAGTTCCGGGACAGGGGGCACAGATACGCAGTATTTT. This gives the protein CASSSGTGGTDTQYF.

The chain joins TRBV19 to TRBJ2-7, with TRBD2 as a possible D gene (5 bases). CDR1 LNHDA and CDR2 SQIVND come from the germline V gene (reference sequence). Trimming took 5 bases from V and 6 from J, leaving 11 bases between them. The CDR3 is 12 residues long. CDR3 region: CASSPTGFEQYF. The CDR3 nucleotides read TGTGCCAGTAGTCCGACGGGATTCGAGCAGTACTTC.

The V gene is TRBV11-3, the J gene TRBJ2-2; TRBD1 matches 10 bases. The germline V gene has CDR1 SGHNT and CDR2 YENEEA. Unmatched junction bases numbered 5, after V lost 2 bases and J lost 8 bases. This CDR3 is built from 15 residues. CDR3 residues: CASSLWTGGVGELFF. As DNA, the CDR3 is TGTGCCAGCAGCTTATGGACAGGGGGAGTAGGGGAGCTGTTTTTT.